A single sample gave rise to the 28 T cell receptor beta chains below, sequenced in a study of T cells after yellow fever vaccination. TCRdb reanalysed the 5' RACE reads using MiXCR and keeps one entry per CDR3 protein. The sample shows around 600,000 distinct CDR3 sequences, around 12% of them seen only once. Sequences were derived from PBMCs, sampled on the day of the yellow fever booster vaccination. These receptors came from a man aged 25 to 45 who received the YFV17D yellow fever vaccine.

In this sample, this clonotype turned up a few times. The chain links TRBV7-2 to TRBJ2-3; D is possibly TRBD2 (6 bases). The ends were cut back, 6 bases at V and 2 bases at J, with 15 bases in the middle. CDR1 and CDR2 from the germline V gene are SGHTA and FQGNSA. This CDR3 contains 15 residues. CDR3 DNA sequence: TGTGCCAGCAGATCACCGGGACTCGCCACAGATACGCAGTATTTT. Its translation is CASRSPGLATDTQYF.

The table lists this clonotype with a few counts. This chain joins TRBV4-3 and TRBJ2-3; TRBD2 aligns across 8 bases. The CDR3 is 16 residues long. V shed 1 base and J 4 bases; nucleotides not matched to a gene: 7. Germline V gene sequence: CDR1 LGHNA, CDR2 YSLEER. CDR3: CASSQGASGSADTQYF. The DNA of the CDR3 is TGCGCCAGCAGCCAAGGGGCCAGCGGGAGCGCAGATACGCAGTATTTT.

The V and J genes are TRBV7-2 and TRBJ2-1; the match to TRBD1 covers 9 bases. J gave up 7 bases and V 5 bases, and 6 bases lay outside the gene matches. This CDR3 is built from 14 residues. CDR1 and CDR2 from the germline V gene are SGHTA and FQGNSA. CDR3 in DNA: TGTGCCAGCAGCCCACAGGGGGCGACGAATGAGCAGTTCTTC. Residues: CASSPQGATNEQFF.

The gene calls are TRBV20-1 and TRBJ2-2, with D unclear. The CDR3 consists of 12 residues. Germline V gene data show CDR1 as DFQATT and CDR2 as SNEGSKA (reference sequence). Trimming pared 0 bases from V and 5 bases from J, leaving 4 bases between. This chain's CDR3 is CSARDGTGELFF. Written as DNA, the CDR3 is TGCAGTGCTAGAGACGGGACCGGGGAGCTGTTTTTT.

The chain recombines TRBV5-1 with TRBJ2-1; no clear D gene. The germline V gene encodes CDR1 SGHRS and CDR2 YFSETQ. The CDR3 consists of 13 residues. Trimming shortened V by 8 bases and J by 5 bases, and 14 bases separated the two germline ends. The CDR3 DNA reads as TGCGCCAGTTCCCCCACCGTCGACAATGAGCAGTTCTTC. This encodes CASSPTVDNEQFF.

The V gene is TRBV5-1, the J gene TRBJ1-1; D unresolved. There are 14 residues in the CDR3. V was cut by 1 base and J by 4 bases, with 11 bases left in between. Germline lookup yields CDR1 SGHRS and CDR2 YFSETQ. The CDR3 here is CASSLMAMRTEAFF. The CDR3 bases are TGCGCCAGCAGCTTGATGGCCATGCGCACTGAAGCTTTCTTT.

This clonotype has just a few counts. The J gene is TRBJ2-7, the V gene TRBV2; D remains unclear. The V end was cut by 8 bases, the J end by 4 bases, with 12 bases between. Germline lookup yields CDR1 SNHLY and CDR2 FYNNEI. CDR3 length equals 12 residues. The CDR3: CASGRGEYEQYF. The DNA of the CDR3 is TGTGCCAGCGGCCGTGGGGAATACGAGCAGTACTTC.

This clonotype appeared a few times. The chain carries TRBV20-1 and TRBJ2-1; 8 positions agree with TRBD2. Germline V gives CDR1 DFQATT, CDR2 SNEGSKA (reference sequence). The CDR3 runs to 14 residues. V lost 0 bases, J lost 5 bases, and 3 bases stayed unmatched. CDR3 sequence (DNA): TGCAGTGCTAGAGATCTGGGACTAGACAATGAGCAGTTCTTC. It yields the protein CSARDLGLDNEQFF.

This chain joins TRBV29-1 and TRBJ1-2; 9 nucleotides match TRBD1. Trimming at V came to 6 bases and at J to 5 bases, leaving 13 bases not matched to a gene. Per the germline V gene, CDR1 is SQVTM and CDR2 is ANQGSEA. The CDR3 loop spans 15 amino acids. The CDR3 sequence is CSVVSGTGSNYGYTF. CDR3 coding DNA: TGCAGCGTCGTTTCCGGGACAGGGTCAAATTATGGCTACACCTTC.

This clonotype was counted ten times or more. The V call is TRBV5-1, the J call TRBJ2-1; D gene unclear. Trimming left V 0 bases short and J 7 bases short, with 8 bases between. The germline CDR1 and CDR2 sequences are SGHRS and YFSETQ. The CDR3 is made up of 13 amino acids. The CDR3, as DNA: TGCGCCAGCAGCTTGGCCCCGCAGAATGAGCAGTTCTTC. Encoded protein: CASSLAPQNEQFF.

This clonotype was observed a few times. The chain joins TRBV12-3 or TRBV12-4 to TRBJ2-1, with 9 bases matching TRBD2. The CDR3 totals 23 residues. J gave up 1 base and V 3 bases, and 25 bases lay outside the gene matches. CDR3 region: CASSFLPSWRGSGRPASYNEQFF. The CDR3 bases are TGTGCCAGCAGTTTCCTACCTTCTTGGCGTGGTAGCGGGAGACCTGCGTCCTACAATGAGCAGTTCTTC.

V is TRBV6-2 or TRBV6-3 and J is TRBJ2-1; D not resolved. Germline CDR1 reads MNHEY; CDR2 reads SVGEGT. The CDR3 runs to 12 residues. Trimming removed 0 bases from V and 15 bases from J, with 12 bases in between. Here the CDR3 DNA reads TGTGCCAGCAGTTACTCGCGACTGAGTTGGTTCTTC. Its translation: CASSYSRLSWFF.

This clonotype was seen a few times. V usage is TRBV25-1 and J usage is TRBJ2-1; a possible D gene is TRBD1 (5 bases). Germline V gene lookup returns CDR1 MGHDK and CDR2 SYGVNS. This CDR3 region has 15 residues. V was cut by 1 base and J by 2 bases, with 9 bases left in between. The CDR3 is CASSEFRGTYNEQFF. For the CDR3, the DNA is TGTGCCAGCAGTGAATTTAGGGGAACCTACAATGAGCAGTTCTTC.

This clonotype was observed at least ten times. V is TRBV30 and J is TRBJ1-1; no clear D. Trimming left V 5 bases short and J 1 base short, with 5 bases between. The V gene's germline CDR1 is GTSNPN and CDR2 SVGIG (reference sequence). The CDR3 extends over 11 amino acids. Written as DNA, the CDR3 is TGTGCCTGGGGAGCGAACACTGAAGCTTTCTTT. The encoded protein is CAWGANTEAFF.

The sample holds one count of this clonotype. It may be a read error: a sequence one base away is much more abundant. The chain combines TRBV7-2 with TRBJ2-7, with no clear D. CDR3 length equals 13 residues. Germline-derived CDR1 and CDR2 are SGHTA and FQGNSA. In DNA, the CDR3 is TGTCCCAGCAGCTCCCATGAGTTGGGGGAGCAGTACTTC. It encodes CPSSSHELGEQYF.

Only a few counts were recorded for this clonotype. The germline gene is not matched at one end of the junction; a read error may be the cause. V is TRBV5-5 and J is TRBJ2-1; 13 nucleotides agree with TRBD2. The V gene's germline CDR1 is SGHKS and CDR2 YYEKEE (reference sequence). The CDR3 has 14 residues. CDR3 sequence: CASSLLGLAGERFF. The CDR3 DNA sequence: TGTGCCAGCAGCTTGTTAGGACTAGCGGGGGAGCGGTTCTTC.

The chain carries TRBV6-2 or TRBV6-3 and TRBJ2-1; TRBD2 agrees at 14 bases. The ends lost 2 bases at V and 0 bases at J; junction bases unmatched: 9. The CDR3 runs 20 residues. Per germline, CDR1 MNHEY and CDR2 SVGEGT. CDR3: CASSYLTSGRGKSSYNEQFF. The CDR3 DNA reads as TGTGCCAGCAGTTACCTGACTAGCGGGAGGGGAAAAAGCTCCTACAATGAGCAGTTCTTC.

The V gene is TRBV7-3, the J gene TRBJ1-2, with D perhaps matching TRBD1 (5 bases). Germline V lookup: CDR1 SGHTA, CDR2 FQGTGA. The CDR3 spans 14 residues. Trimming cost V 1 base and J 4 bases, with 10 bases left between them. The CDR3 loop is CASSLNQGSYGYTF. Written as DNA, the CDR3 is TGTGCCAGCAGCTTAAACCAGGGCAGCTATGGCTACACCTTC.

Only a few counts were recorded for this clonotype. The chain uses TRBV20-1 and TRBJ2-3, with TRBD2 identical over 7 bases. CDR3 length: 14 amino acids. The V segment lost 6 bases and the J segment 5 bases; nucleotides outside the gene matches: 11. Germline CDR1 and CDR2: DFQATT and SNEGSKA (reference sequence). CDR3 DNA: TGCAGTGCCAAGGAAGCGGGAAAGGTAGATACGCAGTATTTT. Translating it yields CSAKEAGKVDTQYF.

This clonotype came up a few times. The rearrangement links TRBV5-1 to TRBJ2-1, with TRBD2 identical over 7 bases. The CDR3 spans 14 residues. With 4 bases clipped from V and 6 bases from J, the junction kept 7 bases outside the gene matches. Germline CDR1 and CDR2: SGHRS and YFSETQ. The CDR3, as DNA: TGCGCCAGCAGCATCCGGGAGGCCGTCAATGAGCAGTTCTTC. Its translation: CASSIREAVNEQFF.

The chain carries TRBV10-2 and TRBJ2-1; D call uncertain. CDR1 and CDR2 from the germline V gene are WSHSY and SAAADI. V shed 0 bases and J shed 5 bases, with 11 bases lying between them. This CDR3 has 15 residues. CDR3: CASSESRRENNEQFF. CDR3 nucleotides: TGCGCCAGCAGTGAGTCTCGACGCGAAAACAATGAGCAGTTCTTC.

The V and J genes are TRBV6-1 and TRBJ2-2; weak D call: TRBD1 (6 bases). This CDR3 region has 16 residues. Germline CDR1 MNHNS, CDR2 SASEGT. V lost 6 bases, J lost 1 base, and 15 bases lay in between. The CDR3 DNA reads as TGTGCCAGCAGACCCGACAGGCTACTGAACACCGGGGAGCTGTTTTTT. This encodes CASRPDRLLNTGELFF.

The chain has TRBV20-1 and TRBJ2-5, with 11 bases matching TRBD2. V lost 0 bases, J lost 4 bases, and 4 bases stayed unmatched. CDR1 and CDR2 from the germline V gene are DFQATT and SNEGSKA (reference sequence). CDR3 length: 15 residues. In nucleotides, the CDR3 is TGCAGTGCTAGAGAATCGCTAGCGGGAGGAGAGACCCAGTACTTC. Translated, it gives CSARESLAGGETQYF.

This clonotype appeared a few times. CDR3 in amino acids: CASSRTSGSNQPQHF. The CDR3 coding sequence is TGTGCCAGCAGCAGGACGTCCGGAAGCAATCAGCCCCAGCATTTT. J is TRBJ1-5 and V is TRBV6-1; D ambiguous. V lost 6 bases, J lost 1 base, and 13 bases lay in between. The CDR3 spans 15 residues. Per germline, CDR1 MNHNS and CDR2 SASEGT.

This clonotype was observed a handful of times. CDR3 DNA sequence: TGCGCCAGCAGCCTGACAGACGCAGATACGCAGTATTTT. The encoded protein is CASSLTDADTQYF. The rearrangement uses TRBV5-1 and TRBJ2-3; TRBD1 is a possible D gene (5 bases). With 4 bases removed from V and 4 bases from J, the gap between germline ends came to 10 bases. Per germline, CDR1 SGHRS and CDR2 YFSETQ. This CDR3 region has 13 residues.

This clonotype has just a few counts. The chain employs TRBV28 and TRBJ2-1; tentative D call: TRBD1 (6 bases). Germline CDR1 MDHEN, CDR2 SYDVKM. V was shortened by 6 bases and J by 6 bases, with 12 bases between the two germline ends. This CDR3 has 13 amino acids. The CDR3 region is CASRTVDSNEQFF. The CDR3 bases are TGTGCCAGCAGAACCGTGGACAGCAATGAGCAGTTCTTC.

The chain couples TRBV3-1 to TRBJ2-7, with 14 bases lining up with TRBD2. Germline assignment: CDR1 LGHDT and CDR2 YNNKEL (reference sequence). V lost 4 bases and J lost 10; bases outside the gene matches: 6. The CDR3 totals 14 residues. CDR3 DNA sequence: TGTGCCAGCAGCCCGGGACTAGCGGGAGCGTATCAGTACTTC. It is translated as CASSPGLAGAYQYF.

This clonotype was found many times. The J gene is TRBJ2-1, the V gene TRBV11-1, with D uncertain. From germline, CDR1 is SGHAT and CDR2 FQDESV (reference sequence). The CDR3 covers 14 residues. The germline V and J ends were trimmed by 5 bases and 6 bases, with 14 bases remaining between them. The CDR3 coding sequence is TGTGCCAGCAGCCCACCTGGGCGGATCAATGAGCAGTTCTTC. It is translated as CASSPPGRINEQFF. Based on the CDR3 plus reference TRBV11-1 and TRBJ2-1, the full variable domain is EAEVAQSPRYKITEKSQAVAFWCDPISGHATLYWYRQILGQGPELLVQFQDESVVDDSQLPKDRFSAERLKGVDSTLKIQPAELGDSAMYLCASSPPGRINEQFFGPGTRLTVL.